The clone carrying this TCR beta chain occurred a few times. Its cognate antigen is unknown. The library targeted TCRbeta and was prepared with unique molecular identifiers. TCRdb itself ran the PCR reads through MiXCR, one entry per CDR3 protein. The table records hundreds of thousands of distinct CDR3 sequences, 20% to 25% of them present only once. This sample was included in a study of T-cell reconstitution after alpha-beta-depleted transplantation in children. Findings and caveats of the study: Reportedly, only several hundred clones from non-depleted graft cells drove alpha-beta T-cell counts at about two months.

This CDR3 contains 12 residues. The J segment lost 4 bases and the V segment lost 6 bases, leaving 3 bases of the junction unmatched. Germline V gives CDR1 DFQATT, CDR2 SNEGSKA (reference sequence). The sample here was PBMCs, mostly from graft donor cells, taken 360 days after TCRalphabeta/CD19-depleted stem cell transplant. The TCR sequence derives from a boy in the first two years of life who had a stem cell transplant for acute myeloid leukemia, so the T cells may come from the graft donor. This chain uses TRBV20-1 with TRBJ2-3, with 8 bases matching TRBD2. The CDR3 region is CSATGGADTQYF. CDR3 in DNA: TGCAGTGCGACCGGGGGGGCAGATACGCAGTATTTT.